This T cell receptor beta chain was found in a study of T cells after yellow fever vaccination. The CDR3 loop spans 13 amino acids. V lost 4 bases and J lost 3, with 8 bases in between. Per germline, CDR1 SGHRS and CDR2 YFSETQ. This clonotype was seen ten or more times. The 5'RACE template-switching step produced TCR cDNA and added a universal primer site and UMIs. TCRdb re-called the 5' RACE reads with MiXCR, one entry per CDR3 protein. The sample records 150,000 to 200,000 distinct CDR3 sequences, 11% being singletons. The origin of this receptor is a man between 18 and 29 years old who received the YFV17D yellow fever vaccine. The material was CD8+ T cells sorted from PBMCs, obtained 15 days after the yellow fever booster vaccination. V is TRBV5-1 and J is TRBJ2-1, with a tentative D call TRBD1 (6 bases). The CDR3 loop is CASSGDNYNEQFF. The CDR3 nucleotides read TGCGCCAGCAGCGGGGACAACTACAATGAGCAGTTCTTC. The whole variable domain, remainder taken from reference TRBV5-1 and TRBJ2-1, is KAGVTQTPRYLIKTRGQQVTLSCSPISGHRSVSWYQQTPGQGLQFLFEYFSETQRNKGNFPGRFSGRQFSNSRSEMNVSTLELGDSALYLCASSGDNYNEQFFGPGTRLTVL.